Below, 15 T cell receptor beta chains from the same sample are listed, as sequenced in a study of cytomegalovirus exposure and HLA in healthy donors. This PCR relied on a set of 60 Vbeta primers and 13 Jbeta primers. Method: immunoSEQ multiplex PCR; TCRdb's copy keeps in-frame clones and lacks some. The repertoire holds fewer than 200,000 clones, with 75% to 90% as singletons. What was sequenced was PBMCs. These receptors originate from a woman in her forties or fifties in good health and CMV-seropositive.

V gene TRBV5-1 combines with J gene TRBJ2-1; 8 bases are a match to TRBD2. The CDR3 has 14 amino acids. Germline CDR1 SGHRS, CDR2 YFSETQ. V gave up 2 bases and J gave up 6 bases; unmatched junction bases: 4. CDR3 DNA sequence: TGCGCCAGCAGCTTCGGGACTAGGTCCAATGAGCAGTTCTTC. Its translation is CASSFGTRSNEQFF.

This chain joins TRBV5-1 and TRBJ2-1; D ambiguous. V shed 6 bases and J shed 4 bases, with 11 bases lying between them. This CDR3 has 13 residues. The germline V gene has CDR1 SGHRS and CDR2 YFSETQ. The CDR3 bases are TGCGCCAGCACCTTTTCAGGATACAATGAGCAGTTCTTC. Translating gives CASTFSGYNEQFF.

The J gene is TRBJ2-2, the V gene TRBV5-1; a weak D match, TRBD1 (5 bases). The CDR3 is 14 amino acids. Between the trimmed V and J ends, which lost 5 bases and 7 bases, there was a span of 15 bases. Germline V CDR1 and CDR2: SGHRS, YFSETQ. CDR3 DNA: TGCGCCAGCAGAGTTTCTCAGGGCAGCGGGGAGCTGTTTTTT. Its protein is CASRVSQGSGELFF.

This clone turned up a few times. The chain is built from TRBV10-3 and TRBJ2-7; TRBD2 aligns across 10 bases. Germline trimming cut 8 bases from V and 3 bases from J; bases unmatched to any gene: 4. The CDR3 loop spans 13 amino acids. Germline CDR1 is ENHRY and CDR2 is SYGVKD. The CDR3 DNA is TGTGCCATCGCTAGCGGGAGCATCTACGAGCAGTACTTC. The encoded protein is CAIASGSIYEQYF.

J is TRBJ2-5 and V is TRBV11-1; 13 bases agree with TRBD2. Germline lookup yields CDR1 SGHAT and CDR2 FQDESV (reference sequence). After removal of 1 base from V and 3 bases from J, the junction contained 2 bases not matched to a gene. The CDR3 covers 16 residues. This chain's CDR3 is CASSLGTSGRKETQYF. The DNA for the CDR3 is TGTGCCAGCAGCTTAGGGACTAGCGGGAGAAAAGAGACCCAGTACTTC.

The chain employs TRBV9 and TRBJ2-2; 8 bases fit TRBD2. V shed 0 bases, J shed 1 base, and the junction held 5 bases outside the gene matches. Germline V CDR1 and CDR2: SGDLS, YYNGEE. The CDR3 length is 17 residues. The CDR3 loop is CASSVVASGRNTGELFF. The CDR3 region has the DNA TGTGCCAGCAGCGTAGTGGCTAGCGGGCGGAACACCGGGGAGCTGTTTTTT. The full variable domain, its missing parts supplied by reference TRBV9 and TRBJ2-2, is DSGVTQTPKHLITATGQRVTLRCSPRSGDLSVYWYQQSLDQGLQFLIQYYNGEERAKGNILERFSAQQFPDLHSELNLSSLELGDSALYFCASSVVASGRNTGELFFGEGSRLTVL.

This clone was seen a handful of times. V gene TRBV30 combines with J gene TRBJ1-3; D is unresolved. V gave up 5 bases and J gave up 0 bases, with 8 bases separating them. The CDR3 has 13 amino acids. Looked up from germline, CDR1 is GTSNPN and CDR2 is SVGIG (reference sequence). The CDR3, as DNA: TGTGCCTGGGAGGTTAACTCTGGAAACACCATATATTTT. It encodes CAWEVNSGNTIYF.

The chain recombines TRBV15 with TRBJ2-7; tentative D call: TRBD2 (6 bases). Per germline, CDR1 LNHNV and CDR2 YYDKDF (reference sequence). CDR3 length equals 15 residues. With 0 bases removed from V and 0 bases from J, the gap between germline ends came to 9 bases. This CDR3 reads CATSREAGDSYEQYF. As DNA, the CDR3 is TGTGCCACCAGCAGAGAAGCGGGTGACTCCTACGAGCAGTACTTC.

The chain has TRBV20-1 and TRBJ1-2; D remains unclear. Trimming took off 0 bases at V and 8 bases at J, with 7 bases between the two ends. This CDR3 region has 11 residues. Germline CDR1 reads DFQATT; CDR2 reads SNEGSKA (reference sequence). CDR3 in DNA: TGCAGTGCTAGAGATCCAGGAGGCTACACCTTC. Translation gives CSARDPGGYTF.

The genes are TRBV9 and TRBJ2-1, with 7 positions matching TRBD2. Germline-derived CDR1 and CDR2 are SGDLS and YYNGEE. The CDR3 spans 15 residues. V was pared by 6 bases and J by 4 bases, with 10 bases of the junction left unmatched. CDR3 region: CASTPFSGAYNEQFF. For the CDR3, the DNA is TGTGCCAGCACGCCTTTCAGCGGGGCTTACAATGAGCAGTTCTTC.

The chain links TRBV7-9 to TRBJ2-3; 10 bases line up with TRBD2. With V trimmed by 1 base and J by 4 bases, 8 bases remained unmatched. The CDR3 is made up of 17 amino acids. The germline V gene encodes CDR1 SEHNR and CDR2 FQNEAQ (reference sequence). For the CDR3, the DNA is TGTGCCAGCAGCTTAGGAAGGATAGCGGGAGGCGCAGATACGCAGTATTTT. Encoded protein: CASSLGRIAGGADTQYF. Full variable domain (remainder filled in from reference TRBV7-9 and TRBJ2-3): DTGVSQNPRHKITKRGQNVTFRCDPISEHNRLYWYRQTLGQGPEFLTYFQNEAQLEKSRLLSDRFSAERPKGSFSTLEIQRTEQGDSAMYLCASSLGRIAGGADTQYFGPGTRLTVL.

CDR3 nucleotide sequence: TGCGCCAGCAGCTTGGGAGGACTAGCGGGTATTAGCACAGATACGCAGTATTTT. It encodes CASSLGGLAGISTDTQYF. V is TRBV5-1 and J is TRBJ2-3; 11 bases line up with TRBD2. After removal of 0 bases from V and 0 bases from J, the junction contained 6 bases not matched to a gene. Germline CDR1 is SGHRS and CDR2 is YFSETQ. The CDR3 consists of 18 residues.

The rearrangement uses TRBV7-2 and TRBJ1-5; 10 positions agree with TRBD1. The CDR3 contains 19 residues. Germline lookup yields CDR1 SGHTA and CDR2 FQGNSA. J gave up 6 bases and V 5 bases, and 19 bases lay outside the gene matches. The CDR3 coding sequence is TGTGCCAGCAGCGCGCGCCCTGGATCGGGGACAGGGGCGGGTCAGCCCCAGCATTTT. The encoded protein is CASSARPGSGTGAGQPQHF. The variable domain in full, completed from reference TRBV7-2 and TRBJ1-5, reads GAGVSQSPSNKVTEKGKDVELRCDPISGHTALYWYRQSLGQGLEFLIYFQGNSAPDKSGLPSDRFSAERTGGSVSTLTIQRTQQEDSAVYLCASSARPGSGTGAGQPQHFGDGTRLSIL.

V gene TRBV2 combines with J gene TRBJ2-7; the D gene is possibly TRBD2 (6 bases). Trimming cost V 4 bases and J 7 bases, with 14 bases left between them. This CDR3 is 13 amino acids long. Germline V lookup: CDR1 SNHLY, CDR2 FYNNEI. CDR3 loop: CASSVGRAGEQYF. The CDR3 coding sequence is TGTGCCAGCAGTGTGGGTAGGGCGGGGGAGCAGTACTTC.

This clone showed up just a few times. An end of the junction differs from the germline gene, which may be a read error. Written as DNA, the CDR3 is TGTGCTAGCAGCTTAAGCCTATCGTACAGAAAACTGTTTTTT. It yields the protein CASSLSLSYRKLFF. This chain uses TRBV7-7 with TRBJ1-4; no clear D. Germline-derived CDR1 and CDR2 are SSHAT and FNYEAQ (reference sequence). The CDR3 spans 14 residues.